This T cell receptor (beta chain) was captured in a study of cytomegalovirus exposure and HLA in healthy donors. Overall study findings and caveats: Donors were assumed by presence/absence analyses to have roughly uniform sequencing depth. Both high specificity and high sensitivity reportedly marked the classifier's diagnosis of cytomegalovirus status.

PCR used 60 Vbeta primers and 13 Jbeta primers. Libraries were prepared by immunoSEQ multiplex PCR; TCRdb keeps only in-frame clonotypes and omits some of them. This listing includes fewer than 85,000 clones. Trimming shortened V by 2 bases and J by 12 bases, and 11 bases separated the two germline ends. The CDR3 runs 13 residues. The germline gives CDR1 KGHSH, CDR2 LQKENI. A note on this clone: Its antigen remains unknown.

The receptor was isolated from a woman aged 40-49 years in good health and CMV-seropositive. Input material: PBMCs. The V gene is TRBV18, the J gene TRBJ1-6; possible D gene TRBD1, 5 bases. The CDR3 loop reads CASSPTGDGPLHF. DNA of the CDR3: TGTGCCAGCTCACCAACAGGTGACGGACCCCTCCACTTT.